The clone carrying this T cell receptor (beta chain) occurred once. Methods used by the authors: Amplification of reference gene primers provided the estimated nucleated cell counts. Some clones are missing from TCRdb's copy, which holds only in-frame ones; the method was immunoSEQ multiplex PCR. V, J and clone size derive from that table, while D and trimming were established from the DNA sequence. The data hold roughly 300,000 clones, with around 87% observed a single time. This specimen belongs to a study of blood T cell repertoires in COVID-19. Study as a whole: Material from acute and convalescent COVID-19 was sourced from the United States, Italy and Spain. Sample material is recorded as cDNA or gDNA derived from T cells, B-cell-depleted T cells, or PBMCs.

Trimming shortened V by 5 bases and J by 1 base, and 17 bases separated the two germline ends. Germline V gene sequence: CDR1 KGHDR, CDR2 SFDVKD. This CDR3 comprises 16 residues. The receptor's source is a woman aged 45 to 65 who had recovered from COVID-19. Sequenced material: peripheral blood. V is TRBV24-1 and J is TRBJ2-7, with D maybe TRBD2 (6 bases). CDR3 in DNA: TGTGCCACCAGTGGGGCGGGGAAGGGAGGTTCCTACGAGCAGTACTTC. Protein sequence: CATSGAGKGGSYEQYF.